Sequencing of this TCR beta chain was carried out in a study of identical twins. V was shortened by 1 base and J by 1 base, with 14 bases between the two germline ends. CDR1 MGHDK and CDR2 SYGVNS come from the germline V gene. CDR3 size: 16 residues. After template switching added a universal primer site, the resulting cDNA carried unique molecular identifiers. TCRdb redid the calling of the 5' RACE reads with MiXCR, one entry per CDR3 protein. In the table there are around 480,000 distinct CDR3 sequences, 13% to 15% of which are singletons. Concerning this clonotype itself: Its matching antigen is unknown.

Study-level findings and limits: Twins' surplus sharing was weaker for beta out-of-frame sequences.

This sample also appeared in a second study, on yellow fever vaccine responses in identical twins.

The V call is TRBV25-1, the J call TRBJ2-7; D is unclear. Sequences were obtained from CD4+ T cells sorted from blood. This TCR derives from a woman younger than 35 in good health. DNA of the CDR3: TGTGCCAGCAGTGAATTCGCCATGGCGGCATCCTACGAGCAGTACTTC. Translation: CASSEFAMAASYEQYF.